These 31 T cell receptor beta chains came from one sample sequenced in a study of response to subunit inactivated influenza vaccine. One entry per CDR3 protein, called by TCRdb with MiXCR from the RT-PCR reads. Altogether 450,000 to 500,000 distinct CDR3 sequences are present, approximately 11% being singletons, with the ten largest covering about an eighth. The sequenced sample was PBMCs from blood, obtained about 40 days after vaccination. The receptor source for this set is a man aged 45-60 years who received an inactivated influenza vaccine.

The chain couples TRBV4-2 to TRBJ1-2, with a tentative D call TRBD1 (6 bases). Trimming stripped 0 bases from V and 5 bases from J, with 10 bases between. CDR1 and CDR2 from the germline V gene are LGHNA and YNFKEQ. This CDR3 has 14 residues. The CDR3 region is CASSQDGGAYGYTF. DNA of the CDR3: TGTGCCAGCAGCCAAGACGGGGGGGCGTATGGCTACACCTTC.

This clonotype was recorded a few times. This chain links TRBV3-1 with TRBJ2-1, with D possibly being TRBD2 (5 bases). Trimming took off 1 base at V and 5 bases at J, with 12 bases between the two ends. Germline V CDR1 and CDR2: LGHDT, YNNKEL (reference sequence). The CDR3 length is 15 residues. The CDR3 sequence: CASSQVKDGNNEQFF. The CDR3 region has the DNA TGTGCCAGCAGCCAAGTTAAGGACGGGAACAATGAGCAGTTCTTC.

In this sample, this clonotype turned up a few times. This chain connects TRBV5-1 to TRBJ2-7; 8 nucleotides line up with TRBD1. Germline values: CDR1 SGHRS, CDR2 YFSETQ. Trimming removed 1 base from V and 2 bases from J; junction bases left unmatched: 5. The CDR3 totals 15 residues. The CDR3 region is CASSLQQGGPYEQYF. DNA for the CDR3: TGCGCCAGCAGCTTGCAACAGGGGGGCCCCTACGAGCAGTACTTC.

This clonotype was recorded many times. DNA of the CDR3: TGTGCCAGCAGTTCCTCGGAGACCCAGTACTTC. As protein: CASSSSETQYF. The chain has TRBV12-3 or TRBV12-4 and TRBJ2-5; D uncertain. The CDR3 sequence is 11 residues long. V was cut by 4 bases and J by 5 bases, with 5 bases left in between.

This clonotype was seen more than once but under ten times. CDR3 sequence reads: CAISAAGTSGTPTDTQYF. The CDR3 bases are TGTGCCATCAGTGCTGCCGGGACTAGCGGTACACCCACAGATACGCAGTATTTT. The chain uses TRBV10-3 and TRBJ2-3, with TRBD2 identical over 11 bases. V lost 4 bases and J lost 2; bases outside the gene matches: 11. CDR1 and CDR2 from the germline V gene are ENHRY and SYGVKD. There are 18 residues in the CDR3.

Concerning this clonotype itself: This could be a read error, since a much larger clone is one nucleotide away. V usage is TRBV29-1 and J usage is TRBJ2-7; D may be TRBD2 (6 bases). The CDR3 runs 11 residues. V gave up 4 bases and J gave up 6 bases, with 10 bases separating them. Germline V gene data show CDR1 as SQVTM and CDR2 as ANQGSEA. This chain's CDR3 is CSVVRDSEQYF. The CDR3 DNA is TGCAGCGTTGTCAGGGACTCCGAGCAGTACTTC.

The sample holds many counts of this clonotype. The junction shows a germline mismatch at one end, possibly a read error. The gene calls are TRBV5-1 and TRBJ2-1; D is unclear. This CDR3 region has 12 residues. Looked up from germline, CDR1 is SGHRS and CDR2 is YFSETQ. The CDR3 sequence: CASSLSGNEQFF. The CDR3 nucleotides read TGTGCCAGCAGTTTATCTGGAAATGAGCAGTTCTTC.

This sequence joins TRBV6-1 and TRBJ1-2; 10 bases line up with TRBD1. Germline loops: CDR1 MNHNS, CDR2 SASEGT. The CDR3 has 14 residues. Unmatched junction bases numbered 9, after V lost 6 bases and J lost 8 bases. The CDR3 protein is CASRFTGTGVGYTF. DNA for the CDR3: TGTGCCAGCAGGTTTACCGGGACAGGGGTAGGCTACACCTTC.

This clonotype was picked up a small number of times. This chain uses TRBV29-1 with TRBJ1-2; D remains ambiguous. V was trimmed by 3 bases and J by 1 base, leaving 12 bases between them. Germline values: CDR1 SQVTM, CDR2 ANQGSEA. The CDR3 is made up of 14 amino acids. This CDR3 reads CSVDWNRDNYGYTF. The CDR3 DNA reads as TGCAGCGTTGATTGGAATCGGGATAACTATGGCTACACCTTC.

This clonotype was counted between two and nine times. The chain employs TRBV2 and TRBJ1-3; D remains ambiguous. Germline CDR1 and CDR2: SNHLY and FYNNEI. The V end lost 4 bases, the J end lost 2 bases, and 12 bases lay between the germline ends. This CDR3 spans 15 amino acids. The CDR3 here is CASSALPPPGNTIYF. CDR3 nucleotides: TGTGCCAGCAGTGCCCTCCCCCCGCCTGGAAACACCATATATTTT.

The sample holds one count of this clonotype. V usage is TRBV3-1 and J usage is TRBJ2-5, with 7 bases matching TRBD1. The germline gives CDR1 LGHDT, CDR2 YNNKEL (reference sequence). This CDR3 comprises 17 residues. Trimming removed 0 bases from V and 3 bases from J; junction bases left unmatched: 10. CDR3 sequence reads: CASSQDFLGTVKETQYF. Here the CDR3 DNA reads TGTGCCAGCAGCCAAGACTTCTTGGGGACAGTAAAAGAGACCCAGTACTTC.

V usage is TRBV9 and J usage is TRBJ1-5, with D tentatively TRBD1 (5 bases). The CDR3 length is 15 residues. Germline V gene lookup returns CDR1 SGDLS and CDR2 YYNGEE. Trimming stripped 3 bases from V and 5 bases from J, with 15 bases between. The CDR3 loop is CASSEGGVVDQPQHF. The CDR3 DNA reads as TGTGCCAGCAGCGAGGGAGGGGTGGTCGATCAGCCCCAGCATTTT.

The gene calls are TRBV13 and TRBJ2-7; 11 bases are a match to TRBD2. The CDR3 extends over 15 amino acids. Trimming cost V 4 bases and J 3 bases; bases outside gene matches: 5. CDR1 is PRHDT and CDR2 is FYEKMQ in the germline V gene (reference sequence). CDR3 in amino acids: CASSSNGLAGYEQYF. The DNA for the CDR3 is TGTGCCAGCAGCTCAAACGGACTAGCGGGCTACGAGCAGTACTTC.

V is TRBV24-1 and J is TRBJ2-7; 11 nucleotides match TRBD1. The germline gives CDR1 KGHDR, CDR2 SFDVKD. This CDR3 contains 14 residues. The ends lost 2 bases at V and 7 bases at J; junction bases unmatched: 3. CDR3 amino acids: CATSDWTGGGEQYF. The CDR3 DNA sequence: TGTGCCACCAGTGATTGGACAGGGGGCGGGGAGCAGTACTTC.

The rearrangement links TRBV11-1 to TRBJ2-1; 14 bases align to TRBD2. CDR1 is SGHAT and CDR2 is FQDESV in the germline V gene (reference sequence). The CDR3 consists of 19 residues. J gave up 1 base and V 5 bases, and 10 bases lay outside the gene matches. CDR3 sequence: CASSPRLAGGRTSYNEQFF. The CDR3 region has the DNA TGTGCCAGCAGCCCCCGACTAGCGGGAGGGAGAACTTCCTACAATGAGCAGTTCTTC. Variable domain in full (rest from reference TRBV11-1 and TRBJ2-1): EAEVAQSPRYKITEKSQAVAFWCDPISGHATLYWYRQILGQGPELLVQFQDESVVDDSQLPKDRFSAERLKGVDSTLKIQPAELGDSAMYLCASSPRLAGGRTSYNEQFFGPGTRLTVL.

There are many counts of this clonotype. CDR3 sequence reads: CSAQGWTGIYEQYF. The CDR3 DNA follows: TGCAGTGCACAGGGGTGGACAGGGATCTACGAGCAGTACTTC. The chain combines TRBV20-1 with TRBJ2-7, with 8 nucleotides matching TRBD1. The V gene end was trimmed by 6 bases and the J gene end by 3 bases; junction bases not matched to a gene: 10. Germline CDR1 DFQATT, CDR2 SNEGSKA (reference sequence). The CDR3 runs 14 residues.

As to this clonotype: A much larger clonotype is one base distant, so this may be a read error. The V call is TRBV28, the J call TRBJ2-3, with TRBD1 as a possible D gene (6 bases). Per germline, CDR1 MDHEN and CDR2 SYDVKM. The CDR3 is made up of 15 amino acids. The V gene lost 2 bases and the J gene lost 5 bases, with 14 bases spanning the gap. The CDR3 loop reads CASSLEDRDKDTQYF. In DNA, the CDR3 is TGTGCCAGCAGTTTAGAGGACAGAGACAAAGATACGCAGTATTTT. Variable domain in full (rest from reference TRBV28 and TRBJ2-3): DVKVTQSSRYLVKRTGEKVFLECVQDMDHENMFWYRQDPGLGLRLIYFSYDVKMKEKGDIPEGYSVSREKKERFSLILESASTNQTSMYLCASSLEDRDKDTQYFGPGTRLTVL.

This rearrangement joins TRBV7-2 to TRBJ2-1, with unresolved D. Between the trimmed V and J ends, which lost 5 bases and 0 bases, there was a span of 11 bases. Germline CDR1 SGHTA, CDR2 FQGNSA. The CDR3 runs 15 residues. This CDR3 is CASSEGPSSYNEQFF. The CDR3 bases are TGTGCCAGCAGCGAAGGACCCAGCTCCTACAATGAGCAGTTCTTC.

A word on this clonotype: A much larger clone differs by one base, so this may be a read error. This CDR3 reads CASSWGLAGYNEQFF. DNA of the CDR3: TGTGCCAGCAGCTGGGGACTAGCGGGATACAATGAGCAGTTCTTC. The chain joins TRBV7-6 to TRBJ2-1; 13 nucleotides line up with TRBD2. Germline V lookup: CDR1 SGHVS, CDR2 FNYEAQ. The V segment lost 4 bases and the J segment 4 bases; nucleotides outside the gene matches: 1. This CDR3 spans 15 amino acids.

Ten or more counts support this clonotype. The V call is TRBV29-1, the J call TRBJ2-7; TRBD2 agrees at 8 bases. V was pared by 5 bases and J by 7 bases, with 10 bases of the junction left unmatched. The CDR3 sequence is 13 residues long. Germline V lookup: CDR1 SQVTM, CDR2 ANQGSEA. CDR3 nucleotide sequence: TGCAGCGTTCAGGCTAGCGGGCCAGGGGAGCAGTACTTC. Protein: CSVQASGPGEQYF.

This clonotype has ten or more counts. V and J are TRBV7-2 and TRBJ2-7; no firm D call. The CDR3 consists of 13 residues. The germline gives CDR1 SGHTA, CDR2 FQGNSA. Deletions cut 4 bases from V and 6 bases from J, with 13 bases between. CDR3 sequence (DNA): TGTGCCAGCAGCTCGTTTTCTGGTGGCGAGCAGTACTTC. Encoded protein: CASSSFSGGEQYF.

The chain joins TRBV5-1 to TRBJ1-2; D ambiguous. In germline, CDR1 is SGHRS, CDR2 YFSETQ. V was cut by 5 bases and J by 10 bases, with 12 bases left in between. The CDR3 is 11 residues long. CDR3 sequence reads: CASRDDNVYTF. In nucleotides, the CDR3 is TGCGCCAGCAGGGATGACAACGTCTACACCTTC. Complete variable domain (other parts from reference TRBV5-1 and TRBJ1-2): KAGVTQTPRYLIKTRGQQVTLSCSPISGHRSVSWYQQTPGQGLQFLFEYFSETQRNKGNFPGRFSGRQFSNSRSEMNVSTLELGDSALYLCASRDDNVYTFGSGTRLTVV.

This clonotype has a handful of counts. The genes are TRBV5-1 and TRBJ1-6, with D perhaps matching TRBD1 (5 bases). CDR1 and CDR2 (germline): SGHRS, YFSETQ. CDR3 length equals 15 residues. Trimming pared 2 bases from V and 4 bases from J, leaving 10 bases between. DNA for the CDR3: TGCGCCAGCAGCTTAGGGGTGACATATAATTCACCCCTCCACTTT. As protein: CASSLGVTYNSPLHF.

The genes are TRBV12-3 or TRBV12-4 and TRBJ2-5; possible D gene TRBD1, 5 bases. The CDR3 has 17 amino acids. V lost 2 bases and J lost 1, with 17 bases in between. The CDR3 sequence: CASSLTLAGLGQETQYF. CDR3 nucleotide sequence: TGTGCCAGCAGTTTAACCCTGGCAGGGCTTGGCCAAGAGACCCAGTACTTC.

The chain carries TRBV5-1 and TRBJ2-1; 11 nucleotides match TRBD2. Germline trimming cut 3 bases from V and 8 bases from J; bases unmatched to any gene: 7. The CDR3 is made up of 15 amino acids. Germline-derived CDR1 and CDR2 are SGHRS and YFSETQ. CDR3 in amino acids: CASSSVAGGSDEQFF. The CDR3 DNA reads TGCGCCAGCAGCTCCGTAGCGGGAGGGAGTGATGAGCAGTTCTTC. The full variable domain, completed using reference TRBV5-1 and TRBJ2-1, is KAGVTQTPRYLIKTRGQQVTLSCSPISGHRSVSWYQQTPGQGLQFLFEYFSETQRNKGNFPGRFSGRQFSNSRSEMNVSTLELGDSALYLCASSSVAGGSDEQFFGPGTRLTVL.

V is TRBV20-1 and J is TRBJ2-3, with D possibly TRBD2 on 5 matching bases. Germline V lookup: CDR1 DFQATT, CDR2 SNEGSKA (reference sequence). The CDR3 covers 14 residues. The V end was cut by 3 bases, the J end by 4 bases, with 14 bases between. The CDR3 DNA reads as TGCAGTGCTAGTTCAGGAGAGGGCTCAGATACGCAGTATTTT. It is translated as CSASSGEGSDTQYF.

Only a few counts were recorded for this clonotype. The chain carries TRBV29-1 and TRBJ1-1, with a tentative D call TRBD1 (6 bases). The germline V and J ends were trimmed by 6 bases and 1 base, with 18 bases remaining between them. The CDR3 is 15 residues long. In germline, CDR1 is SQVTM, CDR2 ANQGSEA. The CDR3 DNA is TGCAGCGTCCGAGAAACAGGGACGGGGAACACTGAAGCTTTCTTT. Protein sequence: CSVRETGTGNTEAFF.

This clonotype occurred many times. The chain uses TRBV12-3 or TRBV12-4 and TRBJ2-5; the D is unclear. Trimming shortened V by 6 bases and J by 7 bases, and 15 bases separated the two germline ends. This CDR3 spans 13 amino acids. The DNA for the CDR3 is TGTGCCAGCAGCCTAGGGTCTTTACGGACCCAGTACTTC. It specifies CASSLGSLRTQYF.

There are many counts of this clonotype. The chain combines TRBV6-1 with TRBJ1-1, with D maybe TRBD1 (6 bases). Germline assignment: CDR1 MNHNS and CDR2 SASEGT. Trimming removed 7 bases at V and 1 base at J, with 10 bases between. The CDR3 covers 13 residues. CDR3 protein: CASNRGGNTEAFF. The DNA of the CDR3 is TGTGCCAGCAACAGAGGGGGGAACACTGAAGCTTTCTTT.

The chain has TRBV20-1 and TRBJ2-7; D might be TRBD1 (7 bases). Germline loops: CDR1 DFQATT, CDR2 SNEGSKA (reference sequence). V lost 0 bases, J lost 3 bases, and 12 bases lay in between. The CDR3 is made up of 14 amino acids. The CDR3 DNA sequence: TGCAGTGCTAGAGAGGCGGGACAGAACTACGAGCAGTACTTC. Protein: CSAREAGQNYEQYF.

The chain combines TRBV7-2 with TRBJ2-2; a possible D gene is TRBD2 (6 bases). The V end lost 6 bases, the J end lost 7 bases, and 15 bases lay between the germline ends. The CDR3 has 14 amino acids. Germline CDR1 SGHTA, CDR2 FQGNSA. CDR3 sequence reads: CASSPGRGIGELFF. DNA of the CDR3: TGTGCCAGCAGTCCGGGTCGGGGGATCGGGGAGCTGTTTTTT.